Below are 9 T cell receptor beta chains sequenced from a single sample in a study of identical twins. TCRdb used MiXCR to reprocess the 5' RACE reads, holding one entry per CDR3 protein. The sample has some 790,000 distinct CDR3 sequences; over 15% are singletons. The sample was also reused in another study, on T cells expressing NK-cell markers.

The specimen was PBMCs. The receptor set was obtained from a woman between 18 and 30 years old in good health.

This clonotype was observed a few times. This chain joins TRBV5-1 and TRBJ2-4; 9 bases align to TRBD2. The CDR3 totals 15 residues. V gave up 0 bases and J gave up 4 bases; unmatched junction bases: 2. Germline assignment: CDR1 SGHRS and CDR2 YFSETQ. The DNA for the CDR3 is TGCGCCAGCAGCTTGGGGCTAGCGGGGAAAAACATTCAGTACTTC. Residues: CASSLGLAGKNIQYF.

The DNA for the CDR3 is TGCAGCGTTGTGACAGGGCCCACCTACGAGCAGTACTTC. It translates to CSVVTGPTYEQYF. The genes are TRBV29-1 and TRBJ2-7; the match to TRBD1 covers 7 bases. This CDR3 spans 13 amino acids. Germline CDR1 SQVTM, CDR2 ANQGSEA. V shed 4 bases, J shed 2 bases, and the junction held 5 bases outside the gene matches.

The CDR3 protein is CSAWQDRGQHEQFF. The CDR3, as DNA: TGCAGTGCTTGGCAAGACAGGGGGCAACATGAGCAGTTCTTC. The chain carries TRBV20-1 and TRBJ2-1, with 10 bases fitting TRBD1. The CDR3 is 14 amino acids. CDR1 and CDR2 (germline): DFQATT, SNEGSKA (reference sequence). V was pared by 5 bases and J by 8 bases, with 9 bases of the junction left unmatched.

The chain links TRBV4-1 to TRBJ1-6; D remains unclear. The CDR3 contains 15 residues. The V and J ends lost 6 bases and 7 bases respectively, with 16 bases between them. The germline V gene encodes CDR1 MGHRA and CDR2 YSYEKL. CDR3 nucleotides: TGCGCCAGCAGAGAAACGCCCGTCTCAAATTCACCCCTCCACTTT. Amino acid sequence: CASRETPVSNSPLHF.

This clonotype was detected a few times. The rearrangement links TRBV10-3 to TRBJ1-1; TRBD1 matches at 11 bases. Germline CDR1 reads ENHRY; CDR2 reads SYGVKD. The CDR3 has 15 amino acids. With V trimmed by 5 bases and J by 5 bases, 7 bases remained unmatched. The CDR3 protein is CAISNSGTGGTEAFF. The CDR3 DNA sequence: TGTGCCATCAGTAACTCCGGGACAGGGGGGACTGAAGCTTTCTTT.

This clonotype was seen a single time. The chain combines TRBV5-1 with TRBJ2-5; no clear D. The germline V gene has CDR1 SGHRS and CDR2 YFSETQ. CDR3 length equals 14 residues. Trimming stripped 2 bases from V and 2 bases from J, with 10 bases between. CDR3 amino acids: CASSFTPVQETQYF. For the CDR3, the DNA is TGCGCCAGCAGCTTTACCCCGGTTCAAGAGACCCAGTACTTC.

The chain joins TRBV20-1 to TRBJ1-2; no definite D call. Per germline, CDR1 DFQATT and CDR2 SNEGSKA (reference sequence). V lost 8 bases, J lost 5 bases, and 21 bases lay in between. The CDR3 consists of 14 residues. CDR3 protein: CSLDPLPGTYGYTF. The DNA for the CDR3 is TGCAGTCTAGACCCCCTCCCGGGAACTTATGGCTACACCTTC.

The chain links TRBV5-1 to TRBJ2-7; TRBD2 is a possible D gene (6 bases). The CDR3 has 17 residues. Looked up from germline, CDR1 is SGHRS and CDR2 is YFSETQ. The V end was cut by 4 bases, the J end by 0 bases, with 20 bases between. The CDR3 here is CASSGSREGASSYEQYF. The CDR3 coding sequence is TGCGCCAGCAGCGGGTCGCGGGAAGGAGCCAGCTCCTACGAGCAGTACTTC.

The chain is built from TRBV11-2 and TRBJ2-7; 8 positions match TRBD2. Germline-derived CDR1 and CDR2 are SGHAT and FQNNGV. The CDR3 contains 14 residues. V trimming: 4 bases; J trimming: 2 bases; junction bases outside the gene matches: 4. CDR3 sequence reads: CASSSQRETYEQYF. Written as DNA, the CDR3 is TGTGCCAGCAGCTCCCAGCGGGAGACCTACGAGCAGTACTTC. Together with reference TRBV11-2 and TRBJ2-7, the CDR3 gives the full variable domain: EAGVAQSPRYKIIEKRQSVAFWCNPISGHATLYWYQQILGQGPKLLIQFQNNGVVDDSQLPKDRFSAERLKGVDSTLKIQPAKLEDSAVYLCASSSQRETYEQYFGPGTRLTVT.